This T cell receptor (beta chain) is drawn from a study of cytomegalovirus exposure and HLA in healthy donors. Background on the study: Earlier findings included 100 million to 130 million unique TCR beta sequences obtained from about 180 million T cells.

Only a few counts were recorded for this clone. Antigen specificity is unknown. Findings and limits, study-wide: Prediction of most subjects' HLA-A and HLA-B alleles by TCR beta sequences was reportedly accurate. Earlier analysis looked at TCR beta V segments, and most were productive about 90% or about 30% of the time. Cytomegalovirus-associated TCR beta chains were listed, numbering approximately 150.

13 Jbeta primers and 60 Vbeta primers were used for the PCR. Using immunoSEQ multiplex PCR, the repertoire was profiled, and TCRdb retains in-frame clones only, with some absent. This sample has about 69,000 clones; about 70% occur once, and the top ten carry roughly 3%. The CDR3 has 13 amino acids. Trimming cost V 2 bases and J 8 bases, with 12 bases left between them. Germline V gene sequence: CDR1 KGHSH, CDR2 LQKENI. V usage is TRBV18 and J usage is TRBJ1-2; D unclear. This TCR was recovered from a man between 18 and 29 years old in good health and CMV-seronegative. The sequenced material came from PBMCs. The CDR3 region has the DNA TGTGCCAGCTCACCAGCGGGTATCCACGGCTACACCTTC. This sequence encodes CASSPAGIHGYTF.